This T cell receptor beta chain was sequenced in a study of HIV-infected children after antiretroviral therapy interruption. Notes on the study in general: After treatment interruption started, naive CD4+ CDR3 overlap across time points dropped.

The CDR3 totals 16 residues. The V end lost 0 bases, the J end lost 0 bases, and 12 bases lay between the germline ends. The V gene's germline CDR1 is DFQATT and CDR2 SNEGSKA (reference sequence). RNA-based 3' RACE libraries used unique molecular identifiers. MiXCR, applied by TCRdb to the 3' RACE reads, yields one record per CDR3 protein. The sample records some 38,000 distinct CDR3 sequences, approximately 7% being singletons. Comments on this clonotype: No antigen is known for it.

Regarding treatment: PENTA 11 planned treatment interruption arm or continuous ART arm. At least 24 weeks of at least three-drug ART, in children 2 to 15 years. The sequence came from a pool of human donors with HIV. Sequences were derived from CD45RA+ CD4+ T cells from PBMCs, pooled from several time points, sampled from a donor given antiretroviral therapy, either interrupted or continuous. The subset here: naive CD4+ CD45RA+ CD45RO- T cells. V and J are TRBV20-1 and TRBJ2-4, with D possibly TRBD2 on 6 matching bases. CDR3 nucleotide sequence: TGCAGTGCTAGAGATACGAATAGCGGAGCCAAAAACATTCAGTACTTC. Residues: CSARDTNSGAKNIQYF.